The 18 T cell receptor beta chains below all came from one sample that was sequenced in a study of cytomegalovirus exposure and HLA in healthy donors. PCR amplification relied on 60 Vbeta primers (plus 13 Jbeta primers). Libraries were prepared by immunoSEQ multiplex PCR; TCRdb keeps only in-frame clonotypes and omits some of them. Of about 190,000 clones listed, about 80% were seen once; the top ten hold around 2%. The sequenced sample was PBMCs. These receptors all come from a woman aged 18-30 years in good health and CMV-seropositive.

The chain uses TRBV2 and TRBJ2-7, with TRBD2 identical over 9 bases. Trimming removed 7 bases from V and 1 base from J; junction bases left unmatched: 14. There are 17 residues in the CDR3. Germline CDR1 and CDR2: SNHLY and FYNNEI. The CDR3: CASTEVWATSGSYEQYF. CDR3 DNA: TGTGCCAGCACCGAGGTTTGGGCCACTAGCGGGTCCTACGAGCAGTACTTC.

The chain couples TRBV5-4 to TRBJ2-2, with unresolved D. The CDR3 contains 15 residues. The germline V gene has CDR1 SGHNT and CDR2 YYREEE (reference sequence). Trimming removed 4 bases from V and 5 bases from J, with 15 bases in between. This chain's CDR3 is CASSPRQSRTGELFF. CDR3 coding DNA: TGTGCCAGCAGCCCCCGTCAGTCCCGTACCGGGGAGCTGTTTTTT.

This chain joins TRBV5-1 and TRBJ2-2; TRBD1 might be the D (6 bases). Per germline, CDR1 SGHRS and CDR2 YFSETQ. V dropped 2 bases and J dropped 0 bases, with 8 bases sitting between them. CDR3 length: 15 amino acids. CDR3 in amino acids: CASSFGDTNTGELFF. CDR3 nucleotides: TGCGCCAGCAGCTTTGGGGACACGAACACCGGGGAGCTGTTTTTT.

This clone was seen only a few times. This sequence joins TRBV7-9 and TRBJ1-5; 8 bases are a match to TRBD1. Germline V gene lookup returns CDR1 SEHNR and CDR2 FQNEAQ (reference sequence). This CDR3 has 14 residues. The trim removed 3 bases at V and 7 bases at J, leaving 5 bases unmatched. This CDR3 reads CASSFIGQGQPQHF. In DNA, the CDR3 is TGTGCCAGCAGCTTCATCGGACAGGGCCAGCCCCAGCATTTT.

The genes are TRBV30 and TRBJ2-3; TRBD2 might be the D (5 bases). CDR3 length: 16 amino acids. The V end lost 1 base, the J end lost 3 bases, and 17 bases lay between the germline ends. Per the germline V gene, CDR1 is GTSNPN and CDR2 is SVGIG (reference sequence). The CDR3 loop reads CAWSADSPRWTDTQYF. Written as DNA, the CDR3 is TGTGCCTGGAGTGCGGACTCTCCTCGTTGGACAGATACGCAGTATTTT. The variable domain in full, with the rest retrieved from reference TRBV30 and TRBJ2-3, is SQTIHQWPATLVQPVGSPLSLECTVEGTSNPNLYWYRQAAGRGLQLLFYSVGIGQISSEVPQNLSASRPQDRQFILSSKKLLLSDSGFYLCAWSADSPRWTDTQYFGPGTRLTVL.

The chain links TRBV5-5 to TRBJ2-5, with D tentatively TRBD2 (6 bases). The end of the DNA fits TRBJ2-7 better, so the J call may be wrong. The CDR3 length is 15 residues. Germline loops: CDR1 SGHKS, CDR2 YYEKEE (reference sequence). CDR3 region: CASSQGLLSSYEQYF. The DNA of the CDR3 is TGTGCCAGCAGCCAGGGACTTCTGAGCTCCTACGAGCAGTACTTC.

V gene TRBV11-1 combines with J gene TRBJ2-1; 13 nucleotides match TRBD2. Trimming removed 5 bases from V and 7 bases from J; junction bases left unmatched: 5. CDR3 length equals 15 residues. CDR1 SGHAT and CDR2 FQDESV come from the germline V gene (reference sequence). The CDR3 sequence is CASSRTSGGRNEQFF. The DNA for the CDR3 is TGTGCCAGCAGCCGGACTAGCGGGGGCAGGAATGAGCAGTTCTTC.

This clone occurred once. This chain joins TRBV11-1 and TRBJ2-5; 7 positions match TRBD2. The CDR3 is 13 residues long. V was pared by 5 bases and J by 5 bases, with 5 bases of the junction left unmatched. CDR1 is SGHAT and CDR2 is FQDESV in the germline V gene (reference sequence). CDR3 bases: TGTGCCAGCAGCGTCGGGGGGTGGGAGACCCAGTACTTC. Translated: CASSVGGWETQYF.

V and J are TRBV4-3 and TRBJ1-2; tentative D call: TRBD1 (5 bases). Germline values: CDR1 LGHNA, CDR2 YSLEER. V dropped 3 bases and J dropped 2 bases, with 10 bases sitting between them. CDR3 length: 14 residues. The CDR3 DNA reads TGCGCCAGCAGCCAGGCCAGGGTGAACTATGGCTACACCTTC. Translating it yields CASSQARVNYGYTF.

V and J are TRBV27 and TRBJ2-3, with 12 bases identical to TRBD2. CDR1 is MNHEY and CDR2 is SMNVEV in the germline V gene (reference sequence). With 5 bases clipped from V and 10 bases from J, the junction kept 4 bases outside the gene matches. The CDR3 covers 13 residues. CDR3 loop: CASSETSGGSQYF. CDR3 nucleotide sequence: TGTGCCAGCAGTGAGACTAGCGGGGGTTCGCAGTATTTT.

This clone was observed a single time. The V call is TRBV4-1, the J call TRBJ2-7, with 8 bases matching TRBD1. The CDR3 is 14 residues long. The germline gives CDR1 MGHRA, CDR2 YSYEKL. Trimming removed 2 bases from V and 3 bases from J; junction bases left unmatched: 3. The CDR3: CASSQTGGSYEQYF. In DNA, the CDR3 is TGCGCCAGCAGCCAAACAGGGGGGAGCTACGAGCAGTACTTC.

This rearrangement joins TRBV6-1 to TRBJ1-2; perhaps TRBD1 as D (6 bases). Germline CDR1 reads MNHNS; CDR2 reads SASEGT. CDR3 length: 12 residues. The ends were cut back, 6 bases at V and 5 bases at J, with 10 bases in the middle. The CDR3 sequence is CASRAGAYGYTF. As DNA, the CDR3 is TGTGCCAGCAGGGCAGGGGCTTATGGCTACACCTTC.

There are a few counts of this clone. V gene TRBV14 combines with J gene TRBJ2-3; D perhaps matches TRBD1 (5 bases). V shed 0 bases and J shed 1 base, with 8 bases lying between them. The CDR3 covers 15 residues. Per the germline V gene, CDR1 is SGHDN and CDR2 is FVKESK. This chain's CDR3 is CASSQDLGGTDTQYF. The CDR3 region has the DNA TGTGCCAGCAGCCAAGATCTAGGGGGCACAGATACGCAGTATTTT. The full variable domain, its missing parts supplied by reference TRBV14 and TRBJ2-3, is EAGVTQFPSHSVIEKGQTVTLRCDPISGHDNLYWYRRVMGKEIKFLLHFVKESKQDESGMPNNRFLAERTGGTYSTLKVQPAELEDSGVYFCASSQDLGGTDTQYFGPGTRLTVL.

This chain joins TRBV4-1 and TRBJ1-1, with D possibly being TRBD1 (6 bases). The germline V gene has CDR1 MGHRA and CDR2 YSYEKL. The CDR3 spans 15 residues. The V gene lost 2 bases and the J gene lost 0 bases, with 10 bases spanning the gap. This CDR3 reads CASSQLQGMNTEAFF. CDR3 nucleotide sequence: TGCGCCAGCAGCCAATTACAGGGTATGAACACTGAAGCTTTCTTT.

The chain employs TRBV6-1 and TRBJ2-7; D perhaps matches TRBD1 (6 bases). The CDR3 contains 13 residues. Germline CDR1 and CDR2: MNHNS and SASEGT. Trimming pared 6 bases from V and 5 bases from J, leaving 14 bases between. The DNA for the CDR3 is TGTGCCAGCAGAGCCACAGGGTGGGACGAGCAGTACTTC. Residues: CASRATGWDEQYF.

This clone was observed a few times. The gene calls are TRBV10-3 and TRBJ1-1, with D perhaps TRBD1 (5 bases). The V gene lost 6 bases and the J gene lost 4 bases, with 9 bases spanning the gap. Germline V gene data show CDR1 as ENHRY and CDR2 as SYGVKD. CDR3 size: 12 residues. The CDR3 coding sequence is TGTGCCATCAGGGACATAGGCACTGAAGCTTTCTTT. Amino acids: CAIRDIGTEAFF.

The rearrangement uses TRBV4-3 and TRBJ2-1; D is possibly TRBD1 (5 bases). The V gene lost 0 bases and the J gene lost 4 bases, with 10 bases spanning the gap. Germline CDR1 is LGHNA and CDR2 is YSLEER. CDR3 length: 15 residues. The CDR3 region has the DNA TGCGCCAGCAGCCAAGAGACAGACGGGTACAATGAGCAGTTCTTC. Translated: CASSQETDGYNEQFF.

This clone was counted a few times. The CDR3 here is CASSRGTADETQYF. CDR3 in DNA: TGTGCCAGCTCCCGAGGAACGGCTGACGAGACCCAGTACTTC. The chain links TRBV21-1 to TRBJ2-5; TRBD2 reflects the table's D call only, with no check against the DNA. TRBV21-1 is marked as a pseudogene. The CDR3 totals 14 residues.